This passage covers 13 T cell receptor beta chains from one sample sequenced in a study of cytomegalovirus exposure and HLA in healthy donors. 60 Vbeta and 13 Jbeta primers were used in PCR. The method was immunoSEQ multiplex PCR; TCRdb's version includes in-frame clones alone and lacks a portion of them. Among some 110,000 clones, roughly four fifths were seen once, and the ten largest hold roughly 2.9%. The sequenced sample consisted of PBMCs. These receptors were collected from a male donor in good health and CMV-seropositive.

J is TRBJ2-5 and V is TRBV7-3; 8 positions agree with TRBD1. Per the germline V gene, CDR1 is SGHTA and CDR2 is FQGTGA. The CDR3 covers 15 residues. Trimming took 2 bases from V and 3 from J; bases not matched to a gene: 5. CDR3 amino acids: CASSLLGQGKETQYF. The CDR3 nucleotides read TGTGCCAGCAGCTTACTAGGACAGGGAAAAGAGACCCAGTACTTC.

The CDR3 region has the DNA TGTGCCACCAGCATCACTAGCGGAGAGACCCAGTACTTC. This codes for CATSITSGETQYF. The chain has TRBV15 and TRBJ2-5; 8 nucleotides match TRBD2. CDR1 and CDR2 (germline): LNHNV, YYDKDF (reference sequence). The trim removed 4 bases at V and 4 bases at J, leaving 2 bases unmatched. This CDR3 region has 13 residues.

The CDR3 DNA reads TGTGCCAGCAGCCCGACAGTTAACACTGAAGCTTTCTTT. This sequence encodes CASSPTVNTEAFF. The V call is TRBV7-9, the J call TRBJ1-1; tentative D call: TRBD1 (5 bases). The CDR3 is 13 amino acids. Germline CDR1 SEHNR, CDR2 FQNEAQ (reference sequence). V was pared by 5 bases and J by 2 bases, with 9 bases between.

The chain joins TRBV28 to TRBJ2-7; 9 positions match TRBD1. The germline CDR1 and CDR2 sequences are MDHEN and SYDVKM. The CDR3 contains 14 residues. Losses at the gene ends were 8 bases for V and 2 bases for J; bases not matched to a gene: 7. DNA for the CDR3: TGTGCCAGCCGGGACAGGGCCAATCCCTACGAGCAGTACTTC. This translates into CASRDRANPYEQYF.

This clone is a singleton in its sample. The chain couples TRBV5-4 to TRBJ1-1; possible D gene TRBD1, 6 bases. The germline CDR1 and CDR2 sequences are SGHNT and YYREEE (reference sequence). The CDR3 length is 13 residues. Trimming removed 4 bases from V and 7 bases from J, with 14 bases in between. The CDR3 DNA follows: TGTGCCAGCAGCGCCGGACAGCGAAATGAAGCTTTCTTT. Its translation is CASSAGQRNEAFF. Full variable domain (missing parts from reference TRBV5-4 and TRBJ1-1): ETGVTQSPTHLIKTRGQQVTLRCSSQSGHNTVSWYQQALGQGPQFIFQYYREEENGRGNFPPRFSGLQFPNYSSELNVNALELDDSALYLCASSAGQRNEAFFGQGTRLTVV.

This chain connects TRBV5-1 to TRBJ2-3; 10 nucleotides line up with TRBD2. The CDR3 covers 16 residues. With 5 bases clipped from V and 4 bases from J, the junction kept 10 bases outside the gene matches. The germline V gene has CDR1 SGHRS and CDR2 YFSETQ. The CDR3 DNA follows: TGCGCCAGCAGACCTAATCTAGCGGGGGCAGCAGATACGCAGTATTTT. It is translated as CASRPNLAGAADTQYF. Drawing the rest from reference TRBV5-1 and TRBJ2-3, the complete variable domain is KAGVTQTPRYLIKTRGQQVTLSCSPISGHRSVSWYQQTPGQGLQFLFEYFSETQRNKGNFPGRFSGRQFSNSRSEMNVSTLELGDSALYLCASRPNLAGAADTQYFGPGTRLTVL.

The V gene is TRBV5-4, the J gene TRBJ1-2; 8 bases map to TRBD1. Unmatched junction bases numbered 8, after V lost 2 bases and J lost 8 bases. From germline, CDR1 is SGHNT and CDR2 YYREEE (reference sequence). This CDR3 is built from 14 residues. In nucleotides, the CDR3 is TGTGCCAGCAGCTTAGGACAGGGCCAAAAGGGCTACACCTTC. It codes for CASSLGQGQKGYTF. Looking up the rest from reference TRBV5-4 and TRBJ1-2 gives the full variable domain: ETGVTQSPTHLIKTRGQQVTLRCSSQSGHNTVSWYQQALGQGPQFIFQYYREEENGRGNFPPRFSGLQFPNYSSELNVNALELDDSALYLCASSLGQGQKGYTFGSGTRLTVV.

The chain carries TRBV11-2 and TRBJ2-7; TRBD2 is a possible D gene (7 bases). Deletions cut 6 bases from V and 0 bases from J, with 12 bases between. The CDR3 runs to 14 residues. Germline-derived CDR1 and CDR2 are SGHAT and FQNNGV. The CDR3 protein is CASSRGGDSYEQYF. The CDR3 nucleotides read TGTGCCAGCAGTAGGGGGGGGGACTCCTACGAGCAGTACTTC.

The table lists this clone with a few counts. J is TRBJ1-1 and V is TRBV12-5; the D is unclear. This CDR3 comprises 16 residues. V was trimmed by 2 bases and J by 1 base, leaving 14 bases between them. Germline CDR1 reads LGHNT; CDR2 reads FRNRAP. The CDR3 here is CASGLTRSRENTEAFF. CDR3 coding DNA: TGTGCTAGTGGTTTGACGAGGTCGAGGGAGAACACTGAAGCTTTCTTT.

The gene calls are TRBV5-1 and TRBJ2-3, with D uncertain. This CDR3 is 14 amino acids long. V lost 0 bases and J 5 bases, leaving 10 bases between the germline ends. The V gene's germline CDR1 is SGHRS and CDR2 YFSETQ. The CDR3 DNA sequence: TGCGCCAGCAGCTTGGGCGGCTCCGTAGATACGCAGTATTTT. It specifies CASSLGGSVDTQYF.

This rearrangement joins TRBV5-1 to TRBJ2-7; 13 nucleotides line up with TRBD2. The germline gives CDR1 SGHRS, CDR2 YFSETQ. The V segment lost 0 bases and the J segment 4 bases; nucleotides outside the gene matches: 1. CDR3 length equals 15 residues. The DNA of the CDR3 is TGCGCCAGCAGCTTGGCGGGACTAGCGGGGTACGAGCAGTACTTC. This encodes CASSLAGLAGYEQYF.

This clone was observed a handful of times. The chain combines TRBV4-3 with TRBJ1-3; tentative D call: TRBD1 (5 bases). The CDR3 totals 13 residues. Germline assignment: CDR1 LGHNA and CDR2 YSLEER. Between the trimmed V and J ends, which lost 0 bases and 16 bases, there was a span of 16 bases. The CDR3 sequence is CASSQDWGSHGYF. The CDR3 DNA sequence: TGCGCCAGCAGCCAAGATTGGGGCAGCCACGGGTATTTT.

This clone appeared a single time. The chain is built from TRBV6-1 and TRBJ1-4; D is unclear. Germline-derived CDR1 and CDR2 are MNHNS and SASEGT. V gave up 6 bases and J gave up 3 bases, with 14 bases separating them. CDR3 length equals 15 residues. CDR3 protein: CASRGERGPNEKLFF. Here the CDR3 DNA reads TGTGCCAGCAGGGGAGAGAGAGGGCCTAATGAAAAACTGTTTTTT.